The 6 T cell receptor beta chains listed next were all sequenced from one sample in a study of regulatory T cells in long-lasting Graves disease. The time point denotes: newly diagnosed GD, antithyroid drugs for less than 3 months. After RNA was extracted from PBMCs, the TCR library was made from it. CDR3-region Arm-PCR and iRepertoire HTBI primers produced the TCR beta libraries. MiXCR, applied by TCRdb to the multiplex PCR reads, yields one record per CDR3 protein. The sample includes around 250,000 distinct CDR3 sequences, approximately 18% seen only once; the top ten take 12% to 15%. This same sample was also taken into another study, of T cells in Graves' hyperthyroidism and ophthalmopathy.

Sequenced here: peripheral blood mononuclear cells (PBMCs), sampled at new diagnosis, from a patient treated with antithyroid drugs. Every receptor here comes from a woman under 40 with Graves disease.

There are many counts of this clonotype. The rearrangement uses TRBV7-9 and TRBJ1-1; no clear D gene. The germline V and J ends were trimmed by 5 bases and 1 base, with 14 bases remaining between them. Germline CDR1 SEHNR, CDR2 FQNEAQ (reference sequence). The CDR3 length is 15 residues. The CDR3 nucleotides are TGTGCCAGCAGCCTAGACCCCGGCAAGAACACTGAAGCTTTCTTT. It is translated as CASSLDPGKNTEAFF.

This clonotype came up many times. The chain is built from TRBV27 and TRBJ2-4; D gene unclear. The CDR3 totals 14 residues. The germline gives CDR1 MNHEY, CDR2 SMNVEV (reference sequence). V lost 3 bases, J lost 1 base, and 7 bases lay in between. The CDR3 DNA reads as TGTGCCAGCAGTTTGAGGACGGCCAAAAACATTCAGTACTTC. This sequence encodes CASSLRTAKNIQYF.

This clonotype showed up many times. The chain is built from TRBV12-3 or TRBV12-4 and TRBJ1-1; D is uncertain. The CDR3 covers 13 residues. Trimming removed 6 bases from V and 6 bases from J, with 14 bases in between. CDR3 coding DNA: TGTGCCAGCAGCCTGGAGTGGAAGGCTGAAGCTTTCTTT. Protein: CASSLEWKAEAFF.

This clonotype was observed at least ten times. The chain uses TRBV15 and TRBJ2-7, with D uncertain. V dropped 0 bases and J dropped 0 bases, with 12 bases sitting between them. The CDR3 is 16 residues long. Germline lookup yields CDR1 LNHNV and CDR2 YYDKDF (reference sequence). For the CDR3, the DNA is TGTGCCACCAGCAGAGATACCCAGCTTAGCTCCTACGAGCAGTACTTC. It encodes CATSRDTQLSSYEQYF.

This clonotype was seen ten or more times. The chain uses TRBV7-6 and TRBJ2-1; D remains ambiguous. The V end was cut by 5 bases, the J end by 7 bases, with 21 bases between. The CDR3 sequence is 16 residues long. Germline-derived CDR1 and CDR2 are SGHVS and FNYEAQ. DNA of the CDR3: TGTGCCAGCAGCCCCTACTCCAAGATCACACTAAATGAGCAGTTCTTC. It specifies CASSPYSKITLNEQFF.

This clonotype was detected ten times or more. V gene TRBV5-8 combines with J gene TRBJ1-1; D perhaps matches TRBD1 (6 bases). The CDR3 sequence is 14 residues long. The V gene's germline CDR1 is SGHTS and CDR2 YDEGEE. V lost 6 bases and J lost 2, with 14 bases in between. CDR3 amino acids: CASTVYRDNTEAFF. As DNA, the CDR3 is TGTGCCAGCACCGTATACAGGGATAACACTGAAGCTTTCTTT. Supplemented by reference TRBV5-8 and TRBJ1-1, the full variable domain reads EAGVTQSPTHLIKTRGQQATLRCSPISGHTSVYWYQQALGLGLQFLLWYDEGEERNRGNFPPRFSGRQFPNYSSELNVNALELEDSALYLCASTVYRDNTEAFFGQGTRLTVV.